The rows below give T cell receptor beta chains drawn from one sample of a study of shared clonotypes between healthy human individuals. Profiling relied on immunoSEQ multiplex PCR, and the TCRdb table lists in-frame clones only, not all of them. The table includes fewer than 1.8 million clones, approximately 98.5% detected once. Sequencing was carried out using naive CD4+ T cells sorted from blood. The receptors shown here come from a man in his thirties or forties in good health. The CDR3 runs from the conserved cysteine through the conserved F or W. D genes are given only for firm matches. Clone size is not always given. Where it is, it says once, few, many or a class for expanded clones.

len: 14
d_gene: -
v_gene: TRBV7-3
abundance: -
j_gene: TRBJ2-1
CDR3nt: TGTGCCAGCAGCTTGGAAGCAGGCTACAATGAGCAGTTCTTC
CDR3aa: CASSLEAGYNEQFF

len: 13
d_gene: -
v_gene: TRBV6-1
abundance: -
j_gene: TRBJ1-4
CDR3nt: TGTGCCAGCAGCGGGGACCTGAATGAAAAACTGTTTTTT
CDR3aa: CASSGDLNEKLFF

len: 16
d_gene: -
v_gene: TRBV14
abundance: -
j_gene: TRBJ2-5
CDR3nt: TGTGCCAGCAGCCGCTTCGGGAGCTCGTACCAAGAGACCCAGTACTTC
CDR3aa: CASSRFGSSYQETQYF

len: 13
d_gene: TRBD1
v_gene: TRBV7-8
abundance: -
j_gene: TRBJ2-7
CDR3nt: TGTGCCAGCAGCGGTAGGGGGCCCTACGAGCAGTACTTC
CDR3aa: CASSGRGPYEQYF

len: 16
d_gene: -
v_gene: TRBV27
abundance: -
j_gene: TRBJ1-1
CDR3nt: TGTGCCACCCACCCGACGAGACTAATAATGAACACTGAAGCTTTCTTT
CDR3aa: CATHPTRLIMNTEAFF

len: 13
d_gene: -
v_gene: TRBV29-1
abundance: -
j_gene: TRBJ2-7
CDR3nt: TGCAGCGTTTCCCCGCGGGGTGCCTACGAGCAGTACTTC
CDR3aa: CSVSPRGAYEQYF

len: 15
d_gene: TRBD2
v_gene: TRBV28
abundance: -
j_gene: TRBJ2-7
CDR3nt: TGTGCCAGCAGTACTAGCGGGAGGAACGGGAACGAGCAGTACTTC
CDR3aa: CASSTSGRNGNEQYF

len: 16
d_gene: -
v_gene: TRBV27
abundance: -
j_gene: TRBJ2-7
CDR3nt: TGTGCCAGCAGTTTACAAAAGACAGGTTTTTCCTACGAGCAGTACTTC
CDR3aa: CASSLQKTGFSYEQYF

len: 16
d_gene: -
v_gene: TRBV28
abundance: -
j_gene: TRBJ1-2
CDR3nt: TGTGCCAGCAGTCTCCAACGGAAGGCCCTTTTCTATGGCTACACCTTC
CDR3aa: CASSLQRKALFYGYTF

len: 15
d_gene: -
v_gene: TRBV5-1
abundance: once
j_gene: TRBJ2-5
CDR3nt: TGCGCCAGCAGCTTGGATACATTAAGGGGAGAGACCCAGTACTTC
CDR3aa: CASSLDTLRGETQYF

len: 13
d_gene: -
v_gene: TRBV18
abundance: -
j_gene: TRBJ1-2
CDR3nt: TGTGCCAGCTCACGGGAAACTAACTATGGCTACACCTTC
CDR3aa: CASSRETNYGYTF

len: 12
d_gene: -
v_gene: TRBV2
abundance: -
j_gene: TRBJ2-1
CDR3nt: TGTGCCAGCAGGGCAGATTACAATGAGCAGTTCTTC
CDR3aa: CASRADYNEQFF

len: 16
d_gene: TRBD1
v_gene: TRBV7-9
abundance: -
j_gene: TRBJ1-1
CDR3nt: TGTGCCAGCAGCTTAAATACAGGGGCGCCGGGCACTGAAGCTTTCTTT
CDR3aa: CASSLNTGAPGTEAFF

len: 15
d_gene: -
v_gene: TRBV5-4
abundance: -
j_gene: TRBJ1-3
CDR3nt: TGTGCCAGCAGCAGCCCGAACGTCTCTGGAAACACCATATATTTT
CDR3aa: CASSSPNVSGNTIYF

len: 13
d_gene: -
v_gene: TRBV29-1
abundance: -
j_gene: TRBJ1-4
CDR3nt: TGCAGCGTTGAAGGCGGGACAAATGAAAAACTGTTTTTT
CDR3aa: CSVEGGTNEKLFF

len: 15
d_gene: -
v_gene: TRBV9
abundance: -
j_gene: TRBJ2-3
CDR3nt: TGTGCCAGCAGCGTAGGGGTCCTTCGCAAACATACGCAGTATTTT
CDR3aa: CASSVGVLRKHTQYF